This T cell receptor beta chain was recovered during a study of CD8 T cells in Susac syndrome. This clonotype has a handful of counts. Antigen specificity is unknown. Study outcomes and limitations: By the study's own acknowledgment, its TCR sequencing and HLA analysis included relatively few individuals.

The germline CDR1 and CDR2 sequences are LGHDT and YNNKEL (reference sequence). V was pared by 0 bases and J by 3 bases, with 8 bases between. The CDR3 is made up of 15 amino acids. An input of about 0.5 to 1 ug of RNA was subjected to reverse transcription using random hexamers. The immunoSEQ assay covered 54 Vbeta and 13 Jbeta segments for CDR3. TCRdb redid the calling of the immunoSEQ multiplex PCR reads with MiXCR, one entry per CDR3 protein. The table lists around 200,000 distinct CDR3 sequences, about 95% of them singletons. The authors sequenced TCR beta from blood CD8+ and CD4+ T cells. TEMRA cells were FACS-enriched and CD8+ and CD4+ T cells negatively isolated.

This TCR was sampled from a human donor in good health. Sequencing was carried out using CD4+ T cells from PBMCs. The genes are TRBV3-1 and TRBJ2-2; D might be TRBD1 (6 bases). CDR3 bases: TGTGCCAGCAGCCAAGAGACAGGCTACACCGGGGAGCTGTTTTTT. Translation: CASSQETGYTGELFF.